This T cell receptor (beta chain) was captured in a study of blood T cell repertoires in COVID-19. This clone was seen a single time. The assay was immunoSEQ multiplex PCR, and TCRdb's table has in-frame clones only and misses some. The data show around 180,000 clones, with 88% seen just once and 25% to 30% held by the top ten. V shed 2 bases and J shed 5 bases, with 12 bases lying between them. CDR3 size: 14 residues. Per the germline V gene, CDR1 is SGHAT and CDR2 is FQDESV (reference sequence). The sequenced material came from peripheral blood. V is TRBV11-1 and J is TRBJ1-1; perhaps TRBD1 as D (6 bases). The TCR comes from a man aged 55 to 70 with acute or convalescent COVID-19. This chain's CDR3 is CASSLRGGETEAFF. The CDR3 region has the DNA TGTGCCAGCAGCTTAAGGGGGGGCGAGACTGAAGCTTTCTTT.